These 8 T cell receptor beta chains came from one sample sequenced in a study of blood T cell repertoires in COVID-19. Using immunoSEQ multiplex PCR, the repertoire was profiled, and TCRdb retains in-frame clones only, with some absent. The sample lists 210,000 or so clones, around 80% occurring once. The sample was peripheral blood. These receptors originate from a woman aged 40 to 55 with acute or convalescent COVID-19.

This chain links TRBV5-1 with TRBJ2-7; 8 positions agree with TRBD2. CDR1 and CDR2 (germline): SGHRS, YFSETQ. The CDR3 loop spans 15 amino acids. V shed 4 bases, J shed 4 bases, and the junction held 10 bases outside the gene matches. The CDR3 reads CASSAPGLVTYEQYF. The CDR3 DNA follows: TGCGCCAGCAGCGCACCGGGACTAGTGACTTACGAGCAGTACTTC.

The rearrangement uses TRBV7-9 and TRBJ2-1; tentative D call: TRBD2 (6 bases). V lost 4 bases and J lost 7, with 8 bases in between. CDR3 length: 12 amino acids. The germline CDR1 and CDR2 sequences are SEHNR and FQNEAQ (reference sequence). The CDR3: CASSSLANEQFF. The CDR3 region has the DNA TGTGCCAGCAGCTCCCTAGCGAATGAGCAGTTCTTC.

This chain joins TRBV5-5 and TRBJ2-6; no reliable D call. Germline V CDR1 and CDR2: SGHKS, YYEKEE (reference sequence). The CDR3 extends over 15 amino acids. Trimming cost V 1 base and J 6 bases, with 11 bases left between them. CDR3 region: CASSLSWREANVLTF. The CDR3 DNA follows: TGTGCCAGCAGCTTGAGCTGGAGAGAGGCCAACGTCCTGACTTTC.

The CDR3 nucleotides are TGTGCCAGCAAATGGGGCTTCGACACAGATACGCAGTATTTT. It specifies CASKWGFDTDTQYF. The rearrangement joins TRBV6-5 to TRBJ2-3; tentatively, D is TRBD1 (5 bases). V was trimmed by 7 bases and J by 2 bases, leaving 13 bases between them. Germline V CDR1 and CDR2: MNHEY, SVGAGI. The CDR3 length is 14 residues.

The chain couples TRBV9 to TRBJ1-2; a possible D gene is TRBD1 (5 bases). This CDR3 is 13 amino acids long. The germline gives CDR1 SGDLS, CDR2 YYNGEE. The germline V and J ends were trimmed by 4 bases and 4 bases, with 11 bases remaining between them. The CDR3 coding sequence is TGTGCCAGCAGCCCCCTCACAGGCTATGGCTACACCTTC. Protein product: CASSPLTGYGYTF. The full variable domain, with the rest looked up from reference TRBV9 and TRBJ1-2, is DSGVTQTPKHLITATGQRVTLRCSPRSGDLSVYWYQQSLDQGLQFLIQYYNGEERAKGNILERFSAQQFPDLHSELNLSSLELGDSALYFCASSPLTGYGYTFGSGTRLTVV.

The chain combines TRBV7-8 with TRBJ2-7; no firm D call. The CDR3 is made up of 13 amino acids. V lost 5 bases and J 2 bases, leaving 10 bases between the germline ends. Germline CDR1 and CDR2: SGHVS and FQNEAQ. The CDR3 region has the DNA TGTGCCAGCAGCCAAACAATCGCCTACGAGCAGTACTTC. Protein product: CASSQTIAYEQYF.

The V gene is TRBV5-1, the J gene TRBJ2-1; 8 nucleotides line up with TRBD2. Germline trimming cut 4 bases from V and 4 bases from J; bases unmatched to any gene: 10. The CDR3 runs to 16 residues. Germline CDR1 SGHRS, CDR2 YFSETQ. CDR3 loop: CASSATIAGLYNEQFF. CDR3 nucleotides: TGCGCCAGCAGCGCGACAATAGCGGGACTTTACAATGAGCAGTTCTTC.

The V call is TRBV5-1, the J call TRBJ2-2; unclear D gene. V was trimmed by 7 bases and J by 2 bases, leaving 12 bases between them. Germline assignment: CDR1 SGHRS and CDR2 YFSETQ. This CDR3 has 14 amino acids. Here the CDR3 reads CASRLRTNTGELFF. The CDR3 nucleotides read TGCGCCAGCCGCCTGCGAACTAACACCGGGGAGCTGTTTTTT.